The 5 T cell receptor beta chains listed next were all sequenced from one sample in a study of shared clonotypes between healthy human individuals. Produced via immunoSEQ multiplex PCR; TCRdb's table is partial and in-frame only. The sample includes approximately 2,000,000 clones, 80% to 95% of them seen just once. Sequenced material: naive CD4+ T cells from PBMCs. As to subset: CD45RA+ positively selected. The receptors here all came from a man aged 18 to 29 in good health. Some clones in this sample may be carry-over from other donors' samples.

This clone was counted a few times. The rearrangement uses TRBV5-1 and TRBJ2-5, with a weak D call TRBD2 (5 bases). The V gene's germline CDR1 is SGHRS and CDR2 YFSETQ. The CDR3 spans 14 residues. The V and J ends lost 5 bases and 2 bases respectively, with 13 bases between them. As DNA, the CDR3 is TGCGCCAGCAGGACTATACTGGGGCAAGAGACCCAGTACTTC. It specifies CASRTILGQETQYF.

The genes are TRBV5-1 and TRBJ2-7, with D perhaps matching TRBD1 (6 bases). Per germline, CDR1 SGHRS and CDR2 YFSETQ. Trimming left V 4 bases short and J 0 bases short, with 17 bases between. The CDR3 has 16 residues. CDR3 region: CASSPTPTGNSYEQYF. The CDR3 DNA reads TGCGCCAGCAGCCCGACCCCTACAGGGAACTCCTACGAGCAGTACTTC. Full variable domain (missing parts from reference TRBV5-1 and TRBJ2-7): KAGVTQTPRYLIKTRGQQVTLSCSPISGHRSVSWYQQTPGQGLQFLFEYFSETQRNKGNFPGRFSGRQFSNSRSEMNVSTLELGDSALYLCASSPTPTGNSYEQYFGPGTRLTVT.

The chain has TRBV2 and TRBJ1-2; no clear D. V dropped 3 bases and J dropped 8 bases, with 13 bases sitting between them. In germline, CDR1 is SNHLY, CDR2 FYNNEI. This CDR3 is 13 amino acids long. CDR3 DNA: TGTGCCAGCAGTGATCCGGGTTGGTGGGGCTACACCTTC. It is translated as CASSDPGWWGYTF.

The chain couples TRBV28 to TRBJ2-2; D perhaps matches TRBD2 (6 bases). Trimming pared 4 bases from V and 6 bases from J, leaving 21 bases between. This CDR3 contains 17 residues. Germline assignment: CDR1 MDHEN and CDR2 SYDVKM. Here the CDR3 DNA reads TGTGCCAGCAGTTGGACTACTGGTAAAGTAGGGGCCGGGGAGCTGTTTTTT. This gives the protein CASSWTTGKVGAGELFF.

V and J are TRBV9 and TRBJ2-5, with 7 nucleotides matching TRBD1. Germline trimming cut 0 bases from V and 3 bases from J; bases unmatched to any gene: 8. CDR1 and CDR2 (germline): SGDLS, YYNGEE. This CDR3 has 16 residues. The CDR3 DNA is TGTGCCAGCAGCGTAGCATCTCTAGGGGGCGAAGAGACCCAGTACTTC. Protein sequence: CASSVASLGGEETQYF.